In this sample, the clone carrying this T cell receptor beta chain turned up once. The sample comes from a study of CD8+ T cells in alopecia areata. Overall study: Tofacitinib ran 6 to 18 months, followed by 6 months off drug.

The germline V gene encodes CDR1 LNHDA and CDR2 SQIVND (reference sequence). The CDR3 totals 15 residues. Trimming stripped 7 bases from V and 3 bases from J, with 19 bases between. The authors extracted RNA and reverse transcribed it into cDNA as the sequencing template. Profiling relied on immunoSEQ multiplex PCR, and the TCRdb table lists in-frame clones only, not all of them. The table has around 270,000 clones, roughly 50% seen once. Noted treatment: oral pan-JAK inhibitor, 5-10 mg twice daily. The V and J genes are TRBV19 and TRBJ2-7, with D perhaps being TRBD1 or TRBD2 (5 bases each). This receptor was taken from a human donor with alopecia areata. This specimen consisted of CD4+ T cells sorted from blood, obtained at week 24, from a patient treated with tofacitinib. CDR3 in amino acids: CASTPDGRGDYEQYF. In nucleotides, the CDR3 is TGTGCCAGTACCCCTGATGGGAGAGGGGACTACGAGCAGTACTTC. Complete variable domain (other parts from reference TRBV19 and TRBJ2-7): DGGITQSPKYLFRKEGQNVTLSCEQNLNHDAMYWYRQDPGQGLRLIYYSQIVNDFQKGDIAEGYSVSREKKESFPLTVTSAQKNPTAFYLCASTPDGRGDYEQYFGPGTRLTVT.